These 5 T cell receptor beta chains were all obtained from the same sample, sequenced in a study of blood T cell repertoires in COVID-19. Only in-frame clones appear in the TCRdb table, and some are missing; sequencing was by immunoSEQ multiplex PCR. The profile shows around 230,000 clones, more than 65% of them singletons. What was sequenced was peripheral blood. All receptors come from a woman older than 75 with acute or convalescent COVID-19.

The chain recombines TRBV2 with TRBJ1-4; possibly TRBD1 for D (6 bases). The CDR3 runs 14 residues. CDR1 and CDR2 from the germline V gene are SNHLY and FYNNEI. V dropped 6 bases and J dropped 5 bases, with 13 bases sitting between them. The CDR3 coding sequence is TGTGCCAGCAGGGTACAGGGCCCGAATGAAAAACTGTTTTTT. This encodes CASRVQGPNEKLFF.

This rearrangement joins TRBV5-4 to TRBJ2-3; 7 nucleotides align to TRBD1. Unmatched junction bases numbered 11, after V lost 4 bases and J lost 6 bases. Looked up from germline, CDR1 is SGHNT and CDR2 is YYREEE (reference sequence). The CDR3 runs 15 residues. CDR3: CASSLRTGPSDTQYF. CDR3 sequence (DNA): TGTGCCAGCAGCCTTAGGACAGGACCCTCGGATACGCAGTATTTT.

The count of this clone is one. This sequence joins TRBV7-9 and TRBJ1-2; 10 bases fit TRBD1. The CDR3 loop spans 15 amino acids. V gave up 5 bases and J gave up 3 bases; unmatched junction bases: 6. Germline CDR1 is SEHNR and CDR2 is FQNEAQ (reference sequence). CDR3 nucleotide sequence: TGTGCCAGCAGCCAGGCCGGGACAGGGGACTATGGCTACACCTTC. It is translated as CASSQAGTGDYGYTF.

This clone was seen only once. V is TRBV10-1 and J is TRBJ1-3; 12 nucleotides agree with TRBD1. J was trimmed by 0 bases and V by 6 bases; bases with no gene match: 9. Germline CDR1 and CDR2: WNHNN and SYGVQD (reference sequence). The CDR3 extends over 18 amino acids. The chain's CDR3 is CASRTGTGGESSGNTIYF. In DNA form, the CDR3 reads TGCGCCAGCAGGACCGGGACAGGGGGCGAGAGCTCTGGAAACACCATATATTTT.

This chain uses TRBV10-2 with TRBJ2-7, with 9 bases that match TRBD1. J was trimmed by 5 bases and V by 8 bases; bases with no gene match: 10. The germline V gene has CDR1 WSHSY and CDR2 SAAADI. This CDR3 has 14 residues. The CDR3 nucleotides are TGCGCCAGCCGGGACAGGGAAGAGGTAAACGAGCAGTACTTC. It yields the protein CASRDREEVNEQYF.